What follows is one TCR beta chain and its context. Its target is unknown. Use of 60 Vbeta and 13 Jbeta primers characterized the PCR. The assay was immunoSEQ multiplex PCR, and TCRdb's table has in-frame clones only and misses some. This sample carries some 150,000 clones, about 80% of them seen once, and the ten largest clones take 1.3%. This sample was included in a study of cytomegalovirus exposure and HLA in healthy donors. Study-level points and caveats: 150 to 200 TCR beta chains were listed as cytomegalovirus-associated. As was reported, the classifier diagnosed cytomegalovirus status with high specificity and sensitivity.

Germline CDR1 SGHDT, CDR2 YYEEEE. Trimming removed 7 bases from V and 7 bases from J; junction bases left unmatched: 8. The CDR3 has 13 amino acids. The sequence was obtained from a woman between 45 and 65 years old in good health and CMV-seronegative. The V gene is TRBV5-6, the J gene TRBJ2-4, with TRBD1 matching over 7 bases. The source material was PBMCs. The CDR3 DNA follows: TGTGCCAGCTGCGACAGGGTTGAGAACATTCAGTACTTC. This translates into CASCDRVENIQYF. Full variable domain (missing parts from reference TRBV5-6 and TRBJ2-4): DAGVTQSPTHLIKTRGQQVTLRCSPKSGHDTVSWYQQALGQGPQFIFQYYEEEERQRGNFPDRFSGHQFPNYSSELNVNALLLGDSALYLCASCDRVENIQYFGAGTRLSVL.